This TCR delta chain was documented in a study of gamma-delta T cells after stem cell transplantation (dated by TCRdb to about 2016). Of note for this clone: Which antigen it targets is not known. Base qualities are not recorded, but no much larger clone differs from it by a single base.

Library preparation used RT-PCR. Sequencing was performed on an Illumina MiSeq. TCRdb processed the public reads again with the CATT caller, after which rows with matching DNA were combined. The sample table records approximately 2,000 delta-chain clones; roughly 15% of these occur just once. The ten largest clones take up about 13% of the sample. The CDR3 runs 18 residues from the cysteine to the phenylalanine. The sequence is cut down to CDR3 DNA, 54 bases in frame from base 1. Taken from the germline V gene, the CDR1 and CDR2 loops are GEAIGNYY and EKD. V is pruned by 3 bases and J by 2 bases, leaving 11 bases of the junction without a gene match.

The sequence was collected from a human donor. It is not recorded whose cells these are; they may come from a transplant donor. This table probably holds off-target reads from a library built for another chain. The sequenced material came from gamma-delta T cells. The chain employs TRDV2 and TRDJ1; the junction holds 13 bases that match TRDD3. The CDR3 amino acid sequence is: CACDPILGDTRRTDKLIF. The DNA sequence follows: TGTGCCTGTGACCCCATACTGGGGGATACGCGAAGAACCGATAAACTCATCTTT.